Reported below is one T cell receptor beta chain. Antigen specificity is unknown. The sample comes from a study of cytomegalovirus exposure and HLA in healthy donors. Study-wide findings and caveats: A few chains tied to CMV proved CMV antigen-specific in vitro. Later on, a genetic analysis was performed. It linked a missense variant in DCLRE1C with V- and J-gene trimming of TCR beta. 15,000 to 20,000 TCR beta sequences were associated with HLA alleles at 0.05 false discovery rate in a later analysis.

Both 60 Vbeta primers and 13 Jbeta primers went into the PCR. This table comes from immunoSEQ multiplex PCR, and its TCRdb copy is limited to in-frame clones, with some not included. The sample carries around 150,000 clones, 75% to 85% recorded once. Germline values: CDR1 LNHDA, CDR2 SQIVND (reference sequence). This CDR3 has 13 residues. Deletions cut 6 bases from V and 2 bases from J, with 9 bases between. The rearrangement joins TRBV19 to TRBJ2-3; D unresolved. The sequenced sample consisted of PBMCs. The sequence was collected from a man aged 45-60 years in good health and CMV-seropositive. The CDR3 DNA follows: TGTGCCAGTAGATGGGCCTACACAGATACGCAGTATTTT. Residues: CASRWAYTDTQYF.